The 13 T cell receptor beta chains in this list originate from one sample, sequenced in a study of blood T cell repertoires in COVID-19. Measured with immunoSEQ multiplex PCR; TCRdb has only the in-frame clones, and not every one. This table holds 250,000 to 400,000 clones, 80% to 90% found once. The sample was peripheral blood. Source of these receptors: a man aged 50 or older with active or convalescent COVID-19.

The V call is TRBV2, the J call TRBJ2-7; 12 bases are shared with TRBD1. Trimming took 4 bases from V and 3 from J; bases not matched to a gene: 7. There are 16 residues in the CDR3. The germline V gene has CDR1 SNHLY and CDR2 FYNNEI. CDR3 bases: TGTGCCAGCAGTGGGACCGGGACAGGGGGCCGCTACGAGCAGTACTTC. Translating gives CASSGTGTGGRYEQYF. Full variable domain (missing parts from reference TRBV2 and TRBJ2-7): EPEVTQTPSHQVTQMGQEVILRCVPISNHLYFYWYRQILGQKVEFLVSFYNNEISEKSEIFDDQFSVERPDGSNFTLKIRSTKLEDSAMYFCASSGTGTGGRYEQYFGPGTRLTVT.

This clone was detected once. The chain uses TRBV5-4 and TRBJ2-7; 7 bases line up with TRBD1. The CDR3 has 14 residues. The germline gives CDR1 SGHNT, CDR2 YYREEE (reference sequence). Germline trimming cut 5 bases from V and 2 bases from J; bases unmatched to any gene: 7. CDR3 loop: CASSWKGTAYEQYF. For the CDR3, the DNA is TGTGCCAGCAGTTGGAAAGGGACAGCCTACGAGCAGTACTTC.

The chain uses TRBV28 and TRBJ1-2, with TRBD1 matching 7 bases. The CDR3 is 15 amino acids. V shed 4 bases and J 10 bases; nucleotides not matched to a gene: 15. The V gene's germline CDR1 is MDHEN and CDR2 SYDVKM. The DNA of the CDR3 is TGTGCCAGCAGTTCTGTAGGGGGACAGCTAGACAACTACACCTTC. Its translation is CASSSVGGQLDNYTF.

The V gene is TRBV6-5, the J gene TRBJ1-2, with 12 bases identical to TRBD1. The CDR3 length is 14 residues. With V trimmed by 6 bases and J by 4 bases, 3 bases remained unmatched. CDR1 is MNHEY and CDR2 is SVGAGI in the germline V gene. The DNA for the CDR3 is TGTGCCAGCAGCGGGACAGGGGGCCCCTATGGCTACACCTTC. This translates into CASSGTGGPYGYTF.

The V call is TRBV15, the J call TRBJ2-2; 7 positions agree with TRBD2. CDR1 and CDR2 (germline): LNHNV, YYDKDF (reference sequence). V lost 3 bases and J lost 2; bases outside the gene matches: 9. This CDR3 has 17 amino acids. CDR3 bases: TGTGCCACCAGCAGGCGGGCCGGGGGGTCTAACACCGGGGAGCTGTTTTTT. Its translation: CATSRRAGGSNTGELFF.

V gene TRBV5-1 combines with J gene TRBJ1-3; 7 nucleotides match TRBD1. The V and J ends lost 2 bases and 0 bases, in that order; junction bases with no gene match: 2. The length of the CDR3 is 15 residues. Germline CDR1 SGHRS, CDR2 YFSETQ. In DNA, the CDR3 is TGCGCCAGCAGCTTAGGGGGCAACTCTGGAAACACCATATATTTT. Amino acids: CASSLGGNSGNTIYF.

The chain recombines TRBV2 with TRBJ2-7, with 11 positions matching TRBD2. The CDR3 runs 15 residues. V lost 5 bases and J lost 6; bases outside the gene matches: 9. CDR1 is SNHLY, CDR2 FYNNEI, per germline. CDR3 sequence (DNA): TGTGCCAGCAGTTCCGGGACTAGCGGAGGGCGCGAGCAGTACTTC. Translating gives CASSSGTSGGREQYF.

The rearrangement uses TRBV7-9 and TRBJ2-7; possible D gene TRBD2, 5 bases. From germline, CDR1 is SEHNR and CDR2 FQNEAQ (reference sequence). The CDR3 is 12 amino acids. With 5 bases removed from V and 2 bases from J, the gap between germline ends came to 7 bases. This chain's CDR3 is CASSVGAYEQYF. CDR3 in DNA: TGTGCCAGCAGCGTGGGAGCCTACGAGCAGTACTTC. The full variable domain, in which reference TRBV7-9 and TRBJ2-7 provide the parts outside the CDR3, is DTGVSQNPRHKITKRGQNVTFRCDPISEHNRLYWYRQTLGQGPEFLTYFQNEAQLEKSRLLSDRFSAERPKGSFSTLEIQRTEQGDSAMYLCASSVGAYEQYFGPGTRLTVT.

The chain employs TRBV21-1 and TRBJ1-2; the table calls TRBD1, which could not be checked here. TRBV21-1 is a listed pseudogene. CDR3 length: 15 residues. CDR3 region: CASSKGTGGGYGYTF. The CDR3 DNA follows: TGTGCCAGCAGCAAAGGGACAGGGGGCGGCTATGGCTACACCTTC.

The chain carries TRBV6-5 and TRBJ2-7; 7 bases map to TRBD2. From germline, CDR1 is MNHEY and CDR2 SVGAGI. After removal of 6 bases from V and 4 bases from J, the junction contained 6 bases not matched to a gene. This CDR3 spans 13 amino acids. CDR3 loop: CASSRGVGYEQYF. The CDR3 nucleotides are TGTGCCAGCAGCCGGGGGGTTGGGTACGAGCAGTACTTC.

This clone was detected a few times. J is TRBJ2-5 and V is TRBV6-6, with 13 bases fitting TRBD2. Per germline, CDR1 MNHNY and CDR2 SVGAGI (reference sequence). With V trimmed by 6 bases and J by 0 bases, 1 base remained unmatched. The CDR3 spans 15 residues. The CDR3 sequence is CASRGLAGYQETQYF. In nucleotides, the CDR3 is TGTGCCAGCAGGGGACTAGCGGGGTACCAAGAGACCCAGTACTTC.

The rearrangement links TRBV11-3 to TRBJ2-1; 8 bases are a match to TRBD2. CDR1 and CDR2 from the germline V gene are SGHNT and YENEEA. The CDR3 runs to 18 residues. V was pared by 1 base and J by 0 bases, with 8 bases of the junction left unmatched. In DNA, the CDR3 is TGTGCCAGCAGCTTAGGTACTAGCGGAGGGAGCTCCTACAATGAGCAGTTCTTC. As protein: CASSLGTSGGSSYNEQFF. Together with reference TRBV11-3 and TRBJ2-1, the CDR3 gives the full variable domain: EAGVVQSPRYKIIEKKQPVAFWCNPISGHNTLYWYLQNLGQGPELLIRYENEEAVDDSQLPKDRFSAERLKGVDSTLKIQPAELGDSAVYLCASSLGTSGGSSYNEQFFGPGTRLTVL.

The chain employs TRBV5-1 and TRBJ2-1; 14 bases agree with TRBD2. V gave up 3 bases and J gave up 10 bases; unmatched junction bases: 6. Germline lookup yields CDR1 SGHRS and CDR2 YFSETQ. This CDR3 is built from 15 residues. For the CDR3, the DNA is TGCGCCAGCAGCTCTGGACTAGCGGGGGGCAAAGAGCAGTTCTTC. Translated, it gives CASSSGLAGGKEQFF.